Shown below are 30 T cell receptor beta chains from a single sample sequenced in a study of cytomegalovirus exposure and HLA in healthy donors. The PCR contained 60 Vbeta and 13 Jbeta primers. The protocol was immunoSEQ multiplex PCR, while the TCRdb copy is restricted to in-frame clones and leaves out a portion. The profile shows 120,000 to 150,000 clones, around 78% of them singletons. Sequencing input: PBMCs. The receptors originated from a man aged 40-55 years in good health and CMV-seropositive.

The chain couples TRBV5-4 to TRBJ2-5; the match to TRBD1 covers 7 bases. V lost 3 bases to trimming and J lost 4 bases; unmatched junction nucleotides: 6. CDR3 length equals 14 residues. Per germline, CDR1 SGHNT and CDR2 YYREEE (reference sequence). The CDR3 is CASSSRQGIETQYF. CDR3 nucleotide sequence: TGTGCCAGCAGCTCAAGACAGGGCATAGAGACCCAGTACTTC.

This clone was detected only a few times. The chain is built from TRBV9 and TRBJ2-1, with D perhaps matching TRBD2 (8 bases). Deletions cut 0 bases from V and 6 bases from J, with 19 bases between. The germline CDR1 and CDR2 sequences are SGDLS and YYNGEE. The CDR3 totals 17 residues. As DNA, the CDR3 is TGTGCCAGCAGCGTAGGTTCACGGGAGGGGGCCGGCAATGAGCAGTTCTTC. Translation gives CASSVGSREGAGNEQFF.

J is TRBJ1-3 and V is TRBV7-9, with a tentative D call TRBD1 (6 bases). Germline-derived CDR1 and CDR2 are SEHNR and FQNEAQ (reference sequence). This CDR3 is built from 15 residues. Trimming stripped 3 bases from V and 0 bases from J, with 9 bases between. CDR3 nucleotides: TGTGCCAGCAGCTTCAGGGGAAGCTCTGGAAACACCATATATTTT. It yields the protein CASSFRGSSGNTIYF.

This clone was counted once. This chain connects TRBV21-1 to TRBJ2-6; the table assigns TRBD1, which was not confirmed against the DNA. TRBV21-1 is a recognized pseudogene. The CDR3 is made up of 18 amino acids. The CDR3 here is CASSPRTGNHSGANVLTF. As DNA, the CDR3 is TGTGCCAGCAGCCCCCGGACAGGGAATCACTCTGGGGCCAACGTCCTGACTTTC.

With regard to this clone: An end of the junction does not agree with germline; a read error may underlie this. Here the CDR3 DNA reads TGTTCCAGCAGCTTAGGGTTAAAGCAAGGCGTGGGCCCCAACTATGGCTACACCTTC. Translating it yields CSSSLGLKQGVGPNYGYTF. The chain employs TRBV7-9 and TRBJ1-2, with D uncertain. There are 19 residues in the CDR3. Germline-derived CDR1 and CDR2 are SEHNR and FQNEAQ (reference sequence).

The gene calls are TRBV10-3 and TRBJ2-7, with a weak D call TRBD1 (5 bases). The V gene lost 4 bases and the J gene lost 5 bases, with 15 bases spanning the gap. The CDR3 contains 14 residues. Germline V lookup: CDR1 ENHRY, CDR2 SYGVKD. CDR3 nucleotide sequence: TGTGCCATCAGTGTTCGTGACAGTAAAAACGAGCAGTACTTC. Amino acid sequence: CAISVRDSKNEQYF.

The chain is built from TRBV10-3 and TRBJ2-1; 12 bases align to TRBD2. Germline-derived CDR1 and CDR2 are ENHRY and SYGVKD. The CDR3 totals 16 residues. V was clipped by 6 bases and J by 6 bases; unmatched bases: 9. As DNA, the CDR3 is TGTGCCATCAGCCCAACCGGGACTAGCGGGTTCAATGAGCAGTTCTTC. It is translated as CAISPTGTSGFNEQFF.

CDR3 sequence reads: CASSLRGMNTGELFF. CDR3 coding DNA: TGTGCCAGCAGTCTCAGGGGCATGAACACCGGGGAGCTGTTTTTT. This chain uses TRBV28 with TRBJ2-2; perhaps TRBD1 as D (6 bases). The ends were cut back, 5 bases at V and 1 base at J, with 11 bases in the middle. This CDR3 region has 15 residues. Germline lookup yields CDR1 MDHEN and CDR2 SYDVKM.

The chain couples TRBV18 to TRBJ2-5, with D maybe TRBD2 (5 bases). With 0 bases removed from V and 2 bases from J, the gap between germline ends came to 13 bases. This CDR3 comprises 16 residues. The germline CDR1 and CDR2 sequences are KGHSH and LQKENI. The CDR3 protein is CASSPPWASHQETQYF. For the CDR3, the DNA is TGTGCCAGCTCACCACCCTGGGCTAGCCATCAAGAGACCCAGTACTTC.

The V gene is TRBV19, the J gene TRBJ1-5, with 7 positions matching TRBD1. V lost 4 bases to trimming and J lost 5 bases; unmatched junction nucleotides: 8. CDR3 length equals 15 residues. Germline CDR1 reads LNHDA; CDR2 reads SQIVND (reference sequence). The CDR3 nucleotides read TGTGCCAGTAGTACCCTTAACGACAGGGATCAGCCCCAGCATTTT. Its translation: CASSTLNDRDQPQHF.

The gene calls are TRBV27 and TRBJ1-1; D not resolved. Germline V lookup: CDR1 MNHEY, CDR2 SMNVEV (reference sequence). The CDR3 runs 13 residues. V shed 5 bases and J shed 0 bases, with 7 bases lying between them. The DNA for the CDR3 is TGTGCCAGCAGTCCTCAGATGAACACTGAAGCTTTCTTT. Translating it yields CASSPQMNTEAFF.

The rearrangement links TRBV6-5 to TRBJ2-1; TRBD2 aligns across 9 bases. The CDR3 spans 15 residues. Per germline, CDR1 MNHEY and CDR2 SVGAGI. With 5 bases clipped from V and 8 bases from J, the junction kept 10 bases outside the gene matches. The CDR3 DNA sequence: TGTGCCAGCAGTCGAGGGACTAGCCGGGGGGATGAGCAGTTCTTC. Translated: CASSRGTSRGDEQFF.

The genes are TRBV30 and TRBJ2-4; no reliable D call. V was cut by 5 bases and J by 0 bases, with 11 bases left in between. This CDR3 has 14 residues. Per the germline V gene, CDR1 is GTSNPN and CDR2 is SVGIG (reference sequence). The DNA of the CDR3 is TGTGCCTGGGTTCCTGGGCTAGCCAAAAACATTCAGTACTTC. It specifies CAWVPGLAKNIQYF. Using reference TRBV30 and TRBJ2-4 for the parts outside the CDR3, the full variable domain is SQTIHQWPATLVQPVGSPLSLECTVEGTSNPNLYWYRQAAGRGLQLLFYSVGIGQISSEVPQNLSASRPQDRQFILSSKKLLLSDSGFYLCAWVPGLAKNIQYFGAGTRLSVL.

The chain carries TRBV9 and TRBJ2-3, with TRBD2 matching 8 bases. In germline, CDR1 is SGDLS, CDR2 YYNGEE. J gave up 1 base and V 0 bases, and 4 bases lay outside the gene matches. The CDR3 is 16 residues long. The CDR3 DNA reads TGTGCCAGCAGCGTAGCAAGCGGGGGAGGCACAGATACGCAGTATTTT. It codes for CASSVASGGGTDTQYF.

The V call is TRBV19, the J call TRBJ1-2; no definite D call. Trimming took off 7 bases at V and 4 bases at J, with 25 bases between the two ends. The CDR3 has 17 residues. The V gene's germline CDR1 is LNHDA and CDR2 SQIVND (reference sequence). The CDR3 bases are TGTGCCAGTACCCTTCGGGAGAAAAAGGGATGGAGCTATGGCTACACCTTC. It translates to CASTLREKKGWSYGYTF.

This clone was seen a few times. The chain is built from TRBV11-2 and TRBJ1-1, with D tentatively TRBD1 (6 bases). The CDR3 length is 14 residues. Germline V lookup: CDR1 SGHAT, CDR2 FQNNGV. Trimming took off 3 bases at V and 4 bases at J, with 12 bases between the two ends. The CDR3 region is CASSFWGGSTEAFF. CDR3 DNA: TGTGCCAGCAGCTTCTGGGGGGGCAGCACTGAAGCTTTCTTT. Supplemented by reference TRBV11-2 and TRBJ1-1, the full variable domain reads EAGVAQSPRYKIIEKRQSVAFWCNPISGHATLYWYQQILGQGPKLLIQFQNNGVVDDSQLPKDRFSAERLKGVDSTLKIQPAKLEDSAVYLCASSFWGGSTEAFFGQGTRLTVV.

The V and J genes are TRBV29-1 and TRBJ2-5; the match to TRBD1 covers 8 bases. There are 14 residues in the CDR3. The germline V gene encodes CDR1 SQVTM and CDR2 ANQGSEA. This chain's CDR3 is CSSNGQGARETQYF. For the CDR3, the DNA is TGCAGTTCTAACGGGCAGGGGGCTAGGGAGACCCAGTACTTC.

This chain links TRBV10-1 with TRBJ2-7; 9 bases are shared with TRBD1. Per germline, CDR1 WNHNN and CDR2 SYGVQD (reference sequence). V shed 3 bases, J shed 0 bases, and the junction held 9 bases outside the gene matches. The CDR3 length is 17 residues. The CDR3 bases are TGCGCCAGCAGTGAAGGGACAGGGTCCTTAAGCTCCTACGAGCAGTACTTC. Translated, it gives CASSEGTGSLSSYEQYF.

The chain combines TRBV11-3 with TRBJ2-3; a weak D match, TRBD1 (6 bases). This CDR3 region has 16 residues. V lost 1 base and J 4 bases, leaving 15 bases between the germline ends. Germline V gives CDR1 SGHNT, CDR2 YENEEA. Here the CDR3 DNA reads TGTGCCAGCAGCTTAGCCAGGGGAAATCGGGCAGATACGCAGTATTTT. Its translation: CASSLARGNRADTQYF.

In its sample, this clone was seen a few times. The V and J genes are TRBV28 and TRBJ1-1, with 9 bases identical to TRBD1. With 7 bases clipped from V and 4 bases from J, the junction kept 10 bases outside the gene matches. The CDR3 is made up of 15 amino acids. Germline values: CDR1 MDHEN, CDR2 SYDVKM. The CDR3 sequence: CASTPPTTGGTEAFF. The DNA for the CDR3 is TGTGCCAGCACCCCCCCTACGACAGGGGGCACTGAAGCTTTCTTT. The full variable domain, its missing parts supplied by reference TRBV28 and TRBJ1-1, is DVKVTQSSRYLVKRTGEKVFLECVQDMDHENMFWYRQDPGLGLRLIYFSYDVKMKEKGDIPEGYSVSREKKERFSLILESASTNQTSMYLCASTPPTTGGTEAFFGQGTRLTVV.

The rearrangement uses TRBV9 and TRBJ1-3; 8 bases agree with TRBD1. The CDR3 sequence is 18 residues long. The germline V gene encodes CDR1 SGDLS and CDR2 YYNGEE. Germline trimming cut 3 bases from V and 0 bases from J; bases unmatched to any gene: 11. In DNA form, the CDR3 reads TGTGCCAGCAGCGGCCGACAGGGGAAGACGACCTCTGGAAACACCATATATTTT. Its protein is CASSGRQGKTTSGNTIYF.

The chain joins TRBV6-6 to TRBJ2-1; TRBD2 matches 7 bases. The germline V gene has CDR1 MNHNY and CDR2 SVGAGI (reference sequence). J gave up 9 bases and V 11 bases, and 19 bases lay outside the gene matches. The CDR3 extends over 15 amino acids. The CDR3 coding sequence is TGTGCCGGAAAATCTGGGGCTAGCGGATTCGGTGAGCAGTTCTTC. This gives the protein CAGKSGASGFGEQFF.

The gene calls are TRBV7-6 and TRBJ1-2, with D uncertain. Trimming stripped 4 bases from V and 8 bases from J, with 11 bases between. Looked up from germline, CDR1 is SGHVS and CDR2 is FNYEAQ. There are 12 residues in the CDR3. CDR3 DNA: TGTGCCAGCAGCTCTGTTCCGGGAGGCTACACCTTC. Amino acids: CASSSVPGGYTF.

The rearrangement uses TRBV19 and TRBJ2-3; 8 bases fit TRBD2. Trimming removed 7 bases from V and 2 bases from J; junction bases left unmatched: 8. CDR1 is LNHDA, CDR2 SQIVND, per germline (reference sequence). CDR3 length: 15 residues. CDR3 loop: CASNQLADYTDTQYF. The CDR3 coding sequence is TGTGCCAGTAATCAACTAGCGGACTACACAGATACGCAGTATTTT.

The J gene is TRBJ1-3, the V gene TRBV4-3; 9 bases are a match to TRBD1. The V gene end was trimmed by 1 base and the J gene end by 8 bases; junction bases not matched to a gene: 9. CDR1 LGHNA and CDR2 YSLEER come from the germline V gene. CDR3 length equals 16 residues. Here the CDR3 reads CASSQAGTGSLDTIYF. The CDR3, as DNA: TGCGCCAGCAGCCAAGCAGGGACAGGGTCTCTTGACACCATATATTTT.

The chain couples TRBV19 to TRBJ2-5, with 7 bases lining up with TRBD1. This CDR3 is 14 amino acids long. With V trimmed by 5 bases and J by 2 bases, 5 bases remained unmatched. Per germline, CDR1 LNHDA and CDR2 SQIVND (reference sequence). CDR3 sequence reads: CASSARTGQETQYF. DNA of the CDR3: TGTGCCAGTAGTGCCCGGACAGGTCAAGAGACCCAGTACTTC.

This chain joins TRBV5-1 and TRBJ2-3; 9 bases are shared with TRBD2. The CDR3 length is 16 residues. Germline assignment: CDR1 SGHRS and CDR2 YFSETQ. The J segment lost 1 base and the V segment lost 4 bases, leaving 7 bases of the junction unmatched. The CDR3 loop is CASSEGTSFRTDTQYF. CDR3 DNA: TGCGCCAGCAGCGAAGGGACTAGCTTTCGCACAGATACGCAGTATTTT.

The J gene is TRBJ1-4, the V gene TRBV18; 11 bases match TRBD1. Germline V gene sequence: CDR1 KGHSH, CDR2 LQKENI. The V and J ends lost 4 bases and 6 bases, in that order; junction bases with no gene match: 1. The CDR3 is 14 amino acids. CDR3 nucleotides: TGTGCCAGCTCACTGGGACAGGGGGATGAAAAACTGTTTTTT. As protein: CASSLGQGDEKLFF.

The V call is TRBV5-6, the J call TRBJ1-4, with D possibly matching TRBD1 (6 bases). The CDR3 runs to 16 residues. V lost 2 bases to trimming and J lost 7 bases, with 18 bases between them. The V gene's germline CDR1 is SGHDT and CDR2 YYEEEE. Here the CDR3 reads CASSLTPRTDREKLFF. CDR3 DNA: TGTGCCAGCAGCTTAACTCCCCGGACAGACCGTGAAAAACTGTTTTTT.

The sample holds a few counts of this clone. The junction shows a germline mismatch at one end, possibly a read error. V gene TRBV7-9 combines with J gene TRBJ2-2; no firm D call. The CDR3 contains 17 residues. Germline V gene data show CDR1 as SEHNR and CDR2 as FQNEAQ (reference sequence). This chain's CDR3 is CSSSLARRIERTGELFF. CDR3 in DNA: TGTTCCAGCAGCTTAGCTAGACGCATCGAGAGGACCGGGGAGCTGTTTTTT.